This passage covers 5 T cell receptor beta chains from one sample sequenced in a study of T-cell reconstitution after alpha-beta-depleted transplantation in children. A TCRbeta library incorporating unique molecular identifiers was prepared. TCRdb passed the PCR reads through MiXCR, listing each CDR3 protein once. Counted here are about 420,000 distinct CDR3 sequences, roughly 17% occurring once; the ten biggest clones make up 25% to 35%. The material was PBMCs, mostly from graft donor cells, obtained 360 days after TCRalphabeta/CD19-depleted stem cell transplant. Receptors originate from a boy under two years old who had a stem cell transplant for Wiskott-Aldrich syndrome, so the T cells may come from the graft donor.

The J gene is TRBJ2-7, the V gene TRBV6-5, with D maybe TRBD2 (5 bases). Trimming shortened V by 0 bases and J by 3 bases, and 12 bases separated the two germline ends. Germline V gene sequence: CDR1 MNHEY, CDR2 SVGAGI. The CDR3 contains 15 residues. The chain's CDR3 is CASSYSREWSYEQYF. In nucleotides, the CDR3 is TGTGCCAGCAGTTACTCGAGGGAGTGGAGCTACGAGCAGTACTTC.

This clonotype has more than one count but fewer than ten. This chain connects TRBV5-4 to TRBJ2-5, with D tentatively TRBD2 (6 bases). The V end lost 0 bases, the J end lost 5 bases, and 17 bases lay between the germline ends. The CDR3 is 16 amino acids. Germline V gene data show CDR1 as SGHNT and CDR2 as YYREEE (reference sequence). DNA of the CDR3: TGTGCCAGCAGCTTGGGAGTGGGGCTAGCGCGGGAGACCCAGTACTTC. It translates to CASSLGVGLARETQYF.

This clonotype was counted between two and nine times. The chain has TRBV2 and TRBJ2-3; unclear D gene. With 1 base removed from V and 3 bases from J, the gap between germline ends came to 14 bases. The CDR3 covers 16 residues. Germline V gene data show CDR1 as SNHLY and CDR2 as FYNNEI. For the CDR3, the DNA is TGTGCCAGCAGTGAAGAGGCCGGGTTAGCAACAGATACGCAGTATTTT. This sequence encodes CASSEEAGLATDTQYF.

The chain recombines TRBV12-3 or TRBV12-4 with TRBJ1-5; no firm D call. This CDR3 is 14 amino acids long. Trimming took off 3 bases at V and 7 bases at J, with 13 bases between the two ends. The CDR3 spells CASSFSLLVQPQHF. For the CDR3, the DNA is TGTGCCAGCAGTTTTTCCCTATTAGTACAGCCCCAGCATTTT.

The chain carries TRBV18 and TRBJ2-3; 8 bases line up with TRBD2. V lost 2 bases to trimming and J lost 10 bases; unmatched junction nucleotides: 5. This CDR3 is 13 amino acids long. Germline values: CDR1 KGHSH, CDR2 LQKENI. The CDR3 spells CASSPKGGGPQYF. Here the CDR3 DNA reads TGTGCCAGCTCACCAAAGGGCGGGGGGCCGCAGTATTTT.